This T cell receptor (beta chain) was sequenced for a study of graft-versus-host responses after intestinal transplantation. Study as a whole: Every recipient had anti-thymocyte globulin induction and 2 to 4 years of tacrolimus plus steroids.

Produced via immunoSEQ multiplex PCR; TCRdb's table is partial and in-frame only. Of some 120,000 clones listed, around nine tenths are singletons. The junction had 6 bases not matched to a gene; V was cut back by 5 bases and J by 7 bases. CDR3 length: 14 residues. CDR1 is MNHEY and CDR2 is SVGAGI in the germline V gene. As for this clone: The antigen is undetermined.

The genes are TRBV6-5 and TRBJ2-7; TRBD1 aligns across 12 bases. The specimen comprised unstimulated CD4+ T cells sorted from spleen or lymph node cells, sampled before transplant. The receptor's source is a human donor who was the organ donor for an intestinal transplant. Here the CDR3 reads CASSAGQGAGEQYF. CDR3 DNA sequence: TGTGCCAGCAGTGCGGGACAGGGGGCGGGAGAGCAGTACTTC.